A selection of T cell receptor beta chains follows, all from one sample in a study of blood T cell repertoires in COVID-19. Assay used: immunoSEQ multiplex PCR; TCRdb lists only in-frame clones, some missing. The data show some 100,000 clones, about 85% seen once. The source material was peripheral blood. The receptors here all came from a human donor in a cohort sampled during active COVID-19. The CDR3 runs from the conserved cysteine through the conserved F or W. A D gene is named only where the DNA matches it firmly. Rows may omit the clone size; those that give it use once, few, many or a size class.

>.|TRBD1|TRBJ1-6|TRBV19
TGTGCCAGTAGTATAGATCTCGGGCAGGGGGTCTTTCGATCACCCCTCCACTTT
CASSIDLGQGVFRSPLHF
>.|.|TRBJ2-7|TRBV4-3
TGCGCCAGCAGCCAAGAGTGGAGTAGCGCGGGGGAGCAGTACTTC
CASSQEWSSAGEQYF
>.|TRBD2|TRBJ2-3|TRBV5-1
TGCGCCAGCAGCTTGGGAGGACTAGCGGGAACAGATACGCAGTATTTT
CASSLGGLAGTDTQYF
>few|TRBD2|TRBJ2-1|TRBV7-8
TGTGCCAGCAGCTTATCCCTGACTAGCGGGACTGAGCAGTTCTTC
CASSLSLTSGTEQFF
>once|TRBD2|TRBJ2-7|TRBV11-2
TGTGCCAGCAGCTTGACTAGCGGGGGAACCTACGAGCAGTACTTC
CASSLTSGGTYEQYF
>.|TRBD2|TRBJ2-7|TRBV6-5
TGTGCCAGCAGTTCACTAGCGGGACCCCACGAGCAGTACTTC
CASSSLAGPHEQYF
>.|TRBD2|TRBJ2-1|TRBV6-2/TRBV6-3
TGTGCCAGCAGTCGGGGGGACAATGAGCAGTTCTTC
CASSRGDNEQFF
>.|TRBD2|TRBJ2-7|TRBV3-1/TRBV3-2
TGTGCCAGCAGCCAGACTAGCGAGAGAACCTACGAGCAGTACTTC
CASSQTSERTYEQYF
>.|TRBD2|TRBJ2-2|TRBV9
TGTGCCAGCAGCGTAGACCCGGGAGGCGTCGGGGAGCTGTTTTTT
CASSVDPGGVGELFF
>.|.|TRBJ2-1|TRBV23-1
TGCGCCAGCACCTATCCCTGGTTCAATGAGCAGTTCTTC
CASTYPWFNEQFF
>.|.|TRBJ1-1|TRBV10-2
TGCGCCAGCAGTGAGTCAGGGGGGAACACTGAAGCTTTCTTT
CASSESGGNTEAFF
>.|.|TRBJ1-2|TRBV7-2
TGTGCCAGCAGGTCTACAGGCCTCTATGGCTACACCTTC
CASRSTGLYGYTF
>.|TRBD2|TRBJ2-7|TRBV4-1
TGCGCCAGCAGCCGAACTACCCTAGCGGGAGTGAGGGAGCAGTACTTC
CASSRTTLAGVREQYF
>.|.|TRBJ1-2|TRBV10-3
TGTGCCATCAGTGAGTCGGGGCGGAACTATGGCTACACCTTC
CAISESGRNYGYTF
>.|TRBD1|TRBJ2-5|TRBV3-1/TRBV3-2
TGTGCCAGCAGCCAAGTGTGGACAGGGGGGAAAGAGACCCAGTACTTC
CASSQVWTGGKETQYF
>.|TRBD2|TRBJ2-3|TRBV7-2
TGTGCCAGCAGCCCAATGGAAGCGGGGGGCACAGATACGCAGTATTTT
CASSPMEAGGTDTQYF
>.|TRBD1|TRBJ1-2|TRBV6-6
TGTGCCAGCACCTGGACAGGGGATGGCTACACCTTC
CASTWTGDGYTF
>few|TRBD1|TRBJ1-5|TRBV5-1
TGCGCCAGCAGCTTGACAGGGGATGGCAATCAGCCCCAGCATTTT
CASSLTGDGNQPQHF
>.|.|TRBJ2-4|TRBV6-5
TGTGCCAGCACGGGACTAGCCAAAAACATTCAGTACTTC
CASTGLAKNIQYF
>.|TRBD2|TRBJ2-1|TRBV5-4
TGTGCCAGCAGCTTTATAGCGGGGGAGTACAATGAGCAGTTCTTC
CASSFIAGEYNEQFF
>.|.|TRBJ2-5|TRBV3-1/TRBV3-2
TGTGCCAGCAGCCGTTGGGGAGGAGAGACCCAGTACTTC
CASSRWGGETQYF
>once|.|TRBJ1-1|TRBV2
TGTGCCAGCAGACAGGGACGGACGAACACTGAAGCTTTCTTT
CASRQGRTNTEAFF
>.|.|TRBJ2-5|TRBV5-4
TGTGCCAGCAGCTCTGGGGCGGCTCAGGAGACCCAGTACTTC
CASSSGAAQETQYF
>once|TRBD2|TRBJ2-3|TRBV11-2
TGTGCCAGCAGCTTAGATTGGGTAGCGGGAAGCACAGATACGCAGTATTTT
CASSLDWVAGSTDTQYF
>.|TRBD2|TRBJ2-7|TRBV7-2
TGTGCCAGCAGCTTAGCGAGGTCTAGCGGATCCTACGAGCAGTACTTC
CASSLARSSGSYEQYF
>.|TRBD1|TRBJ2-2|TRBV6-5
TGTGCCAGCATGAGGACAGGGGACACCGGGGAGCTGTTTTTT
CASMRTGDTGELFF
>.|.|TRBJ1-1|TRBV7-2
TGTGCCAGCAGCCCTTGGGGGGCTGAAGCTTTCTTT
CASSPWGAEAFF
>.|TRBD1|TRBJ1-1|TRBV7-8
TGTGCCAGCCACCTCCCCGGGACAGGGAACACTGAAGCTTTCTTT
CASHLPGTGNTEAFF
>.|TRBD1|TRBJ2-7|TRBV5-1
TGCGCCAGCAGCTTGACAGGGGGACCCGGCGAGCAGTACTTC
CASSLTGGPGEQYF
>.|.|TRBJ2-6|TRBV19
TGTGCCAGTAGTTTTGCAGGGATTGGGGCCAACGTCCTGACTTTC
CASSFAGIGANVLTF
>.|.|TRBJ2-1|TRBV4-3
TGCGCCAGCAGCGTTAGCTGGAGCTCCTACAATGAGCAGTTCTTC
CASSVSWSSYNEQFF
>.|.|TRBJ2-1|TRBV7-2
TGTGCCAGCAGCTTAGCGAGCGCCTCAATATACAATGAGCAGTTCTTC
CASSLASASIYNEQFF
>.|TRBD2|TRBJ2-7|TRBV6-5
TGTGCCAGCAGTTACTCGGCACGGGAGGGCGAGCAGTACTTC
CASSYSAREGEQYF
>.|TRBD2|TRBJ2-7|TRBV5-1
TGCGCCAGCAGCTTGGACGCGGGGGGGCCGTACGAGCAGTACTTC
CASSLDAGGPYEQYF
>.|.|TRBJ2-1|TRBV9
TGTGCCAGCAGCCCCCGGCGAGGATCCAATGAGCAGTTCTTC
CASSPRRGSNEQFF
>few|TRBD2|TRBJ2-3|TRBV7-2
TGTGCCAGCAGCTTAGATAACGGGGGGGCTTGGTTT
CASSLDNGGAWF
>.|.|TRBJ2-3|TRBV5-4
TGTGCCAGCACCACTGAGGGTCCAGATACGCAGTATTTT
CASTTEGPDTQYF
>.|TRBD1|TRBJ1-3|TRBV13
TGTGCCAGCAGCTTCAACAGGGGTCTATCCCTTGGAAACACCATATATTTT
CASSFNRGLSLGNTIYF
>.|TRBD1|TRBJ1-1|TRBV6-5
TGTGCCAGCAGTACGTACAGGGGGCTGGGAGCTTTCTTT
CASSTYRGLGAFF
>.|.|TRBJ1-3|TRBV3-1/TRBV3-2
TGTGCCAGCAGCCAAGTGGAGACAGGCCATTCTGGAAACACCATATATTTT
CASSQVETGHSGNTIYF
>.|TRBD1|TRBJ2-3|TRBV29-1
TGCAGCGTTGAGAGGGGGCGCGCAGATACGCAGTATTTT
CSVERGRADTQYF
>.|TRBD2|TRBJ2-2|TRBV7-2
TGTGCCAGCAGCCCCCCCGAGGCGGGGGTCACCGGGGAGCTGTTTTTT
CASSPPEAGVTGELFF
>.|.|TRBJ1-5|TRBV30
TGTGCCTGGAGTCAGGGGCTTGAAAACAATCAGCCCCAGCATTTT
CAWSQGLENNQPQHF
>once|.|TRBJ2-2|TRBV5-1
TGCGCCAGCAGCTCCCAGGGATGGGGCACCGGGGAGCTGTTTTTT
CASSSQGWGTGELFF
>.|TRBD2|TRBJ2-7|TRBV6-5
TGTGCCAGCAGGGTACTAGCGGGAGGCTACGAGCAGTACTTC
CASRVLAGGYEQYF
>.|TRBD1|TRBJ1-4|TRBV2
TGTGCCAGCAGCAAACAGGGGGCAGGAGGTAATGAAAAACTGTTTTTT
CASSKQGAGGNEKLFF
>.|TRBD2|TRBJ2-7|TRBV7-9
TGTGCCAGCAGCATCGGGACTAGCGGGGCCTCCTACGAGCAGTACTTC
CASSIGTSGASYEQYF
>once|.|TRBJ2-1|TRBV9
TGTGCCAGCAGCGCCCACCCCATCGGGAGCTCCTACAATGAGCAGTTCTTC
CASSAHPIGSSYNEQFF
>.|TRBD1|TRBJ1-2|TRBV4-3
TGCGCCAGCAGCCAGGACGGGACAGCGAACTATGGCTACACCTTC
CASSQDGTANYGYTF
>.|TRBD1|TRBJ2-7|TRBV7-9
TGTGCCAGCAGCTCGGGACAGGGTGTTGGATACTTC
CASSSGQGVGYF
>once|.|TRBJ1-3|TRBV3-1/TRBV3-2
TGTGCCAGCAGTTTCAACAGGGTCTCTGGAAACACCATATATTTT
CASSFNRVSGNTIYF
>.|.|TRBJ2-7|TRBV28
TGTGCCAGCAGCGCACAGGAACCTTACGAGCAGTACTTC
CASSAQEPYEQYF
>.|TRBD2|TRBJ2-7|TRBV7-2
TGTGCCAGCAGTTACGGGGGGGGCCGGGGAGAGCAGTACTTC
CASSYGGGRGEQYF